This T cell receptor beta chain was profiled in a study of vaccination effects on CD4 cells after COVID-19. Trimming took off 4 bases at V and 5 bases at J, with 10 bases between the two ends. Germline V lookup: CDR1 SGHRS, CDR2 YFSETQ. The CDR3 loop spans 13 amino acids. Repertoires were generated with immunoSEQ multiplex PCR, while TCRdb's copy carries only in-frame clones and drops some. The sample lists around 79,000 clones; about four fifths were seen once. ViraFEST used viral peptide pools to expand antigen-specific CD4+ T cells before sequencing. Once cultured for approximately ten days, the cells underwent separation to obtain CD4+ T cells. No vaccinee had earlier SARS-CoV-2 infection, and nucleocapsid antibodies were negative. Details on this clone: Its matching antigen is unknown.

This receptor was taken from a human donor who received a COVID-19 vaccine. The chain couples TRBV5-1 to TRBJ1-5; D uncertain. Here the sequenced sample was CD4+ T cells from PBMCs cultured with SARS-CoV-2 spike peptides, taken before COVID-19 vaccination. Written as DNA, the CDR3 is TGCGCCAGCAGCCTCCGCCCGGATCAGCCCCAGCATTTT. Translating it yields CASSLRPDQPQHF.